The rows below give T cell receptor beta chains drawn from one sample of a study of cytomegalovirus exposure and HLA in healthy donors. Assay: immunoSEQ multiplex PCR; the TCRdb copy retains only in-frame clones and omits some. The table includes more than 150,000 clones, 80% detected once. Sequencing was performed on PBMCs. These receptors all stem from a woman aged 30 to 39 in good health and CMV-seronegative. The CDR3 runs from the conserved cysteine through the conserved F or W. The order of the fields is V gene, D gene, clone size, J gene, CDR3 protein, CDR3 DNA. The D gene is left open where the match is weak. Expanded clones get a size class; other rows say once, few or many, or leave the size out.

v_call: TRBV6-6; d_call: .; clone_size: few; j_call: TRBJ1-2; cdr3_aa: CASSYRSGENYGYTF; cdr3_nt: TGTGCCAGCAGTTACAGGTCGGGGGAAAACTATGGCTACACCTTC
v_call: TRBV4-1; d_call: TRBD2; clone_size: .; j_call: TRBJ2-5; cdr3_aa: CASSALAGGPGQYF; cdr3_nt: TGCGCCAGCAGCGCACTAGCGGGGGGCCCTGGGCAGTACTTC
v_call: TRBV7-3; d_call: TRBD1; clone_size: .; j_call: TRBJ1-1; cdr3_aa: CASSPDRDRVNTEAFF; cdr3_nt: TGTGCCAGCAGCCCCGACCGGGACAGAGTGAACACTGAAGCTTTCTTT
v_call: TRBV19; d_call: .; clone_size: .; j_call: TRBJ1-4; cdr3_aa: CASSRGGRTEKLFF; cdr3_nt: TGTGCCAGTAGTAGAGGGGGTCGAACTGAAAAACTGTTTTTT
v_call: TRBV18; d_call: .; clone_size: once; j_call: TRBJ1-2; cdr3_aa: CASSPTGKWGYTF; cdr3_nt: TGTGCCAGCTCACCAACAGGGAAATGGGGCTACACCTTC
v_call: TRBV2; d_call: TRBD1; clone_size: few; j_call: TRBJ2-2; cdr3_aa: CASSDRTGPRGELFF; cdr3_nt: TGTGCCAGCAGTGATAGGACAGGGCCCCGCGGGGAGCTGTTTTTT
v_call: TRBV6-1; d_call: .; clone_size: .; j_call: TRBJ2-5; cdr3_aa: CASSGLWAETQYF; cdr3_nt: TGTGCCAGCAGTGGTCTCTGGGCGGAGACCCAGTACTTC
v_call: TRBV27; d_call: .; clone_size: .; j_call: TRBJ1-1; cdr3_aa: CASSFLGLGATEAFF; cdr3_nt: TGTGCCAGCAGTTTTCTGGGGTTGGGGGCCACTGAAGCTTTCTTT
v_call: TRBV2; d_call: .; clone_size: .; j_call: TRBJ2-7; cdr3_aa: CASVFGGSSYEQYF; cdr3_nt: TGTGCCAGCGTTTTCGGGGGAAGCTCCTACGAGCAGTACTTC
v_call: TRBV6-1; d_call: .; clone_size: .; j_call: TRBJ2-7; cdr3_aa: CASSELGGGAPYEQYF; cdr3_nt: TGTGCCAGCAGTGAATTGGGAGGCGGGGCCCCCTACGAGCAGTACTTC
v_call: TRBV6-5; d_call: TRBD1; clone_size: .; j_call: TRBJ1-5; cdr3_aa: CASSYSTGGRQPQHF; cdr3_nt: TGTGCCAGCAGTTACTCGACAGGGGGACGCCAGCCCCAGCATTTT
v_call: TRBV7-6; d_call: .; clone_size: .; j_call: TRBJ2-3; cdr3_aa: CASSAMGQPSLTDTQYF; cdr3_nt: TGTGCCAGCAGCGCCATGGGACAACCCTCCCTCACAGATACGCAGTATTTT
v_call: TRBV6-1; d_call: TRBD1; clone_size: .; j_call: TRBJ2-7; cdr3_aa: CASSHWPDRADEQYF; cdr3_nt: TGTGCCAGCAGCCACTGGCCGGACAGGGCAGACGAGCAGTACTTC
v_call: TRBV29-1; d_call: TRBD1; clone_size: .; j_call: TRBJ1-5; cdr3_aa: CSVRVRGSNQPQHF; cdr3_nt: TGCAGCGTTCGGGTCAGGGGGAGCAATCAGCCCCAGCATTTT
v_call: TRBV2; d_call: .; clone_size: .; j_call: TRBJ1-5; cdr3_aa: CASLGGGNQPQHF; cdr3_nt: TGTGCCAGCTTGGGGGGGGGCAATCAGCCCCAGCATTTT
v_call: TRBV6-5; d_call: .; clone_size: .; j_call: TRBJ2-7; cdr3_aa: CASSYGRVSPEQYF; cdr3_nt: TGTGCCAGCAGTTACGGCAGGGTATCCCCCGAGCAGTACTTC
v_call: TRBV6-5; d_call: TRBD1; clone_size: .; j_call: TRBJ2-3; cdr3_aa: CASSYGGQGEDTQYF; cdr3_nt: TGTGCCAGCAGTTATGGAGGACAGGGGGAAGATACGCAGTATTTT
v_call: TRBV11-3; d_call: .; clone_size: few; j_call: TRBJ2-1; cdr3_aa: CASSRVRNEQFF; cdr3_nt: TGTGCCAGCAGCCGAGTACGCAATGAGCAGTTCTTC
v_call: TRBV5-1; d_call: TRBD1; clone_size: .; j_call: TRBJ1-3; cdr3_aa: CASSLKDRGNTIYF; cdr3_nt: TGCGCCAGCAGCTTAAAGGACAGGGGCAACACCATATATTTT
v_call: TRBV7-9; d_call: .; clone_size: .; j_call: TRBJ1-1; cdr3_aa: CSSSVQGFEAFF; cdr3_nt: TGTTCCAGCAGCGTCCAGGGGTTTGAAGCTTTCTTT
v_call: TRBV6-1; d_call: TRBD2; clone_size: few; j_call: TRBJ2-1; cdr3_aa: CASSEAISGGDEQFF; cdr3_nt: TGTGCCAGCAGTGAAGCGATATCGGGAGGCGATGAGCAGTTCTTC
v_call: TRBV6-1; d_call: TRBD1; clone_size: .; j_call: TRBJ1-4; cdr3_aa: CASSEGTGGSEDEKLFF; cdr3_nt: TGTGCCAGCAGTGAAGGGACAGGGGGCTCAGAGGATGAAAAACTGTTTTTT
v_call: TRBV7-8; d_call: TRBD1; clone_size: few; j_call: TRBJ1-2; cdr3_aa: CASSLDRGTGKYGYTF; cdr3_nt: TGTGCCAGCAGCTTAGACCGCGGGACAGGGAAGTACGGCTACACCTTC
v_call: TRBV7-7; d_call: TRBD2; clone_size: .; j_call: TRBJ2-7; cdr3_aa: CASSPREGVHIYEQYF; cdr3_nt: TGTGCCAGCAGCCCCCGGGAGGGGGTCCATATTTACGAGCAGTACTTC
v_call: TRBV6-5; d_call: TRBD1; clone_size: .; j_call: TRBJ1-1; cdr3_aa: CASSSYDRGSTEAFF; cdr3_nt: TGTGCCAGCAGTTCCTACGACAGGGGTAGCACTGAAGCTTTCTTT